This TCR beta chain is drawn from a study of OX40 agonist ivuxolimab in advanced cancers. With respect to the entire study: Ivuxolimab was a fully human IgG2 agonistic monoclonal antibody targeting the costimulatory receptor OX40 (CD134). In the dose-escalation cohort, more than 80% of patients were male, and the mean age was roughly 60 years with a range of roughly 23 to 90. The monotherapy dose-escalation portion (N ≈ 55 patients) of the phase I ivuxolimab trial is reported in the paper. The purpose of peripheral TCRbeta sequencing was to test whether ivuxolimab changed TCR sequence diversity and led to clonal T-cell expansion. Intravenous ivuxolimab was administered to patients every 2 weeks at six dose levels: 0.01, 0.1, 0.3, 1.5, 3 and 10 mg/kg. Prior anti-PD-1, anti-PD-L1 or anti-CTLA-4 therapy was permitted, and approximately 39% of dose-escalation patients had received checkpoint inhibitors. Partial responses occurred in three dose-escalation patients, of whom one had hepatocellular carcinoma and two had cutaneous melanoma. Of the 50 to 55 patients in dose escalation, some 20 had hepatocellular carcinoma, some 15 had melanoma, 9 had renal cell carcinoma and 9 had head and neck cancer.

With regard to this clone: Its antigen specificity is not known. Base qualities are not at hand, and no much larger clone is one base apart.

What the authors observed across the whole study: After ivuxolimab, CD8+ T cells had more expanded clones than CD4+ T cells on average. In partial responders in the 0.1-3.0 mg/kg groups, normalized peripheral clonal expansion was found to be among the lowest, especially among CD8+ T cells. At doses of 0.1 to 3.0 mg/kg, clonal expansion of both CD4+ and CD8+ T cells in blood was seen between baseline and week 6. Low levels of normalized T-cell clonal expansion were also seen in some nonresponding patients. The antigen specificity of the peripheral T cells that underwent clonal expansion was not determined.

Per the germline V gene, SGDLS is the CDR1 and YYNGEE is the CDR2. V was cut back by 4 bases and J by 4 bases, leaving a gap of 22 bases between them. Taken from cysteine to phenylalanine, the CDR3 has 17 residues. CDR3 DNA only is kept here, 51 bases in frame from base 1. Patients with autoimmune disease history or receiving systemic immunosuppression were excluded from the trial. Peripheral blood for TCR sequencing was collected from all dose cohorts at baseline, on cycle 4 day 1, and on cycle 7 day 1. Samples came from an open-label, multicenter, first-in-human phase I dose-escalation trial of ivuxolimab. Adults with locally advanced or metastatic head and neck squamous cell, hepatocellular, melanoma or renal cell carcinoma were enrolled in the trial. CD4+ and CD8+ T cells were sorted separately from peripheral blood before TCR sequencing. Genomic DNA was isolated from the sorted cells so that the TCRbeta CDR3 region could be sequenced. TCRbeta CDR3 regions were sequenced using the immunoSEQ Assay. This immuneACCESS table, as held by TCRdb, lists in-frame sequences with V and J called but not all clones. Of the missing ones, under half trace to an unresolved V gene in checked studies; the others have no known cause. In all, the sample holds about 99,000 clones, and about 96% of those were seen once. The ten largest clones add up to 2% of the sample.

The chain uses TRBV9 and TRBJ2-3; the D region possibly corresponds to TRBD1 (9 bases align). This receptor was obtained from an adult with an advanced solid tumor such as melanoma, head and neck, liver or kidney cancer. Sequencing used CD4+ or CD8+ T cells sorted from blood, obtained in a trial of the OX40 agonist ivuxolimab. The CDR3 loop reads CASSPGGTGIWADTQYF. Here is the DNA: TGTGCCAGCAGCCCGGGGGGGACAGGGATATGGGCAGATACGCAGTATTTT.